This T cell receptor (beta chain) appears in the sequencing data of a study of somatic mutations in cytotoxic T cells in rheumatoid arthritis. The table lists this clone with a few counts. Its cognate antigen is unknown. Using positive magnetic bead selection on an AutoMACS, CD4+ and CD8+ cells were isolated, after which their purity was checked by flow cytometry. Regarding the study as a whole: Rising age went with increasing CD8+ clonality in rheumatoid arthritis patients; healthy controls showed no such increase. Exceedance of 20% of CD8+ cells by the largest CD8+ clone occurred in about an eighth of the 65 patients.

Sequenced by immunoSEQ multiplex PCR; TCRdb stores in-frame clones only, minus some. Among 20,000 or so clones listed, over 75% were seen once. This sequence originates from a woman in her forties or fifties in good health. The source material was CD8+ T cells sorted from blood.

CDR3 DNA sequence: TGTGCCAGCAGCTTGTCGTCGGAAGAGACCCAGTACTTC. It yields the protein CASSLSSEETQYF. The chain has TRBV5-6 and TRBJ2-5; D ambiguous. Trimming cost V 1 base and J 3 bases, with 7 bases left between them. Germline-derived CDR1 and CDR2 are SGHDT and YYEEEE. The CDR3 runs 13 residues.